This T cell receptor (beta chain) was observed in a study of T-cell memory formation after mild COVID-19. This clonotype was counted a few times. TCRdb redid the calling of the 5' RACE reads with MiXCR, one entry per CDR3 protein. The sample carries 400,000 to 500,000 distinct CDR3 sequences, approximately 24% recorded once. The receptor was isolated from an adult woman who had mild COVID-19 (a few samples of this study predate the infection). Cell type and time point are not known. The sample consisted of PBMCs or a T cell subset sorted from them (not recorded which).

The chain's CDR3 is CASSWGDRQNTEAFF. The CDR3 DNA sequence: TGTGCCAGCAGCTGGGGGGACAGACAGAACACTGAAGCTTTCTTT. The chain recombines TRBV5-6 with TRBJ1-1; TRBD1 aligns across 7 bases. There are 15 residues in the CDR3. After removal of 3 bases from V and 1 base from J, the junction contained 6 bases not matched to a gene. Looked up from germline, CDR1 is SGHDT and CDR2 is YYEEEE.